The present T cell receptor (beta chain) was sequenced within a study of human T cells and chemical hapten exposure. The germline V gene has CDR1 MGHRA and CDR2 YSYEKL. Trimming left V 0 bases short and J 5 bases short, with 17 bases between. This CDR3 contains 16 residues. Time point reported: pre-sensitization, week 0. The treatment was: therapeutic diphenylcyclopropenone sensitization with weekly scalp DPC. Prior to each patch test being applied, blood was drawn. Attachment of unique molecular identifiers to individual cDNA molecules was performed in the library. MiXCR, applied by TCRdb to the RACE reads, yields one record per CDR3 protein. The table lists 300,000 to 450,000 distinct CDR3 sequences, approximately 5.8% of them singletons.

This receptor was identified in a woman under 30 with alopecia areata. Some clones in this sample may be carry-over from other donors' samples. V gene TRBV4-1 combines with J gene TRBJ2-7; no clear D. The input for sequencing was whole blood, taken in connection with sensitization to the hapten diphenylcyclopropenone (DPC). The CDR3 here is CASSQDLPASRDEQYF. CDR3 DNA: TGCGCCAGCAGCCAAGACCTCCCGGCCAGTCGTGACGAGCAGTACTTC.